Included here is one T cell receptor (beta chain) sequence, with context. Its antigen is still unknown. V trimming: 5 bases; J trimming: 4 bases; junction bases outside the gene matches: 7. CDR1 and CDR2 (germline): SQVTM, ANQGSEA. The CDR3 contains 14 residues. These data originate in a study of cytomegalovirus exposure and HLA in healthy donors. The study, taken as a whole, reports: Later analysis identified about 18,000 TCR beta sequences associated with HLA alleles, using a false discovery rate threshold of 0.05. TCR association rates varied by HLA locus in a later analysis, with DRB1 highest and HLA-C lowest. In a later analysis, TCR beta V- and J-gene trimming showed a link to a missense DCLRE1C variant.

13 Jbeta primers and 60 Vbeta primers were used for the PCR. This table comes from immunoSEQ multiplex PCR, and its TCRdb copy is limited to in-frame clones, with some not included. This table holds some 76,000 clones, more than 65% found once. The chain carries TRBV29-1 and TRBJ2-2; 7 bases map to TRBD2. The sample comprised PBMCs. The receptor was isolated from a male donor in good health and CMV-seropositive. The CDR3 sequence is CSVYWGGGTGELFF. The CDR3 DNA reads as TGCAGCGTTTATTGGGGGGGTGGCACCGGGGAGCTGTTTTTT.